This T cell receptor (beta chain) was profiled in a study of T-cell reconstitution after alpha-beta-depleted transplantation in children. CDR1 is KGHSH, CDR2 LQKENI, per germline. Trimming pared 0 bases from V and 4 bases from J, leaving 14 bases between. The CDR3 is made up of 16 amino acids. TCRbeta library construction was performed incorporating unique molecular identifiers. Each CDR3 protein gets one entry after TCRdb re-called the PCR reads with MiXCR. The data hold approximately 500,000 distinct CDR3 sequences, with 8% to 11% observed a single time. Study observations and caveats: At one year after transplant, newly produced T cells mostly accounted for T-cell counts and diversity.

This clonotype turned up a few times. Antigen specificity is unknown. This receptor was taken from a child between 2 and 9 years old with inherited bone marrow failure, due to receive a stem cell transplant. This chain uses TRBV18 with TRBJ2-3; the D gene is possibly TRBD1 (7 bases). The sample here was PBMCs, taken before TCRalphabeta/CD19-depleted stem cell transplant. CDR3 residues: CASSPPAGGMADTQYF. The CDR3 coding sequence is TGTGCCAGCTCACCACCGGCAGGGGGGATGGCAGATACGCAGTATTTT.